Listed below are T cell receptor beta chains from one sample, sequenced in a study of cytomegalovirus exposure and HLA in healthy donors. TCRdb's table, derived via immunoSEQ multiplex PCR, lists solely in-frame clones and lacks some. The table includes under 150,000 clones, 65% to 90% detected once. The sample comprised PBMCs. The receptors were sampled from a girl aged 2-10 years in good health and CMV-seronegative. Both conserved end residues are part of each CDR3. A D gene is named only where the DNA matches it firmly. Expanded clones get a size class; other rows say once, few or many, or leave the size out.

clone size	V gene	J gene	D gene	CDR3 protein	CDR3 DNA
NA	TRBV4-2	TRBJ2-5	TRBD2	CASSLWLAGGQETQYF	TGTGCCAGCAGCCTCTGGCTAGCGGGGGGGCAAGAGACCCAGTACTTC
NA	TRBV4-1	TRBJ1-1	TRBD1	CASSQEDRANTEAFF	TGCGCCAGCAGCCAAGAGGACAGGGCAAACACTGAAGCTTTCTTT
NA	TRBV19	TRBJ2-1	TRBD1	CASSATGLSYNEQFF	TGTGCCAGTAGTGCGACAGGGTTGTCCTACAATGAGCAGTTCTTC
NA	TRBV6-6	TRBJ1-2	TRBD1	CASKYTGGNGYTF	TGTGCCAGCAAGTATACAGGGGGCAATGGCTACACCTTC
once	TRBV9	TRBJ1-4	NA	CASSPDISEEKLFF	TGTGCCAGCAGTCCGGACATTTCGGAGGAAAAACTGTTTTTT
NA	TRBV7-6	TRBJ1-4	NA	CASSLNSVEKLFF	TGTGCCAGCAGCTTAAATTCGGTGGAAAAACTGTTTTTT
NA	TRBV2	TRBJ2-7	TRBD2	CASSPGLAATYEQYF	TGTGCCAGCAGCCCCGGGCTAGCGGCAACCTACGAGCAGTACTTC
NA	TRBV29-1	TRBJ1-1	NA	CSVGGGTEAFF	TGCAGCGTGGGGGGTGGCACTGAAGCTTTCTTT
NA	TRBV9	TRBJ2-3	NA	CASSVASTDTQYF	TGTGCCAGCAGCGTAGCTAGCACAGATACGCAGTATTTT
NA	TRBV27	TRBJ2-7	NA	CASRGLTGTNYEQYF	TGTGCCAGCAGGGGGCTTACCGGGACAAACTACGAGCAGTACTTC
NA	TRBV27	TRBJ2-2	NA	CASSLGGESGELFF	TGTGCCAGCAGTTTAGGTGGGGAGAGCGGGGAGCTGTTTTTT
NA	TRBV30	TRBJ2-7	NA	CAWGSSSYEQYF	TGTGCCTGGGGTAGCAGCTCCTACGAGCAGTACTTC
NA	TRBV27	TRBJ2-1	TRBD2	CASSSSPGLAAYNEQFF	TGTGCCAGCAGTTCCTCCCCGGGACTAGCGGCCTACAATGAGCAGTTCTTC
once	TRBV28	TRBJ1-5	NA	CASRLGGNSNQPQHF	TGTGCCAGCAGACTCGGAGGAAATAGCAATCAGCCCCAGCATTTT
NA	TRBV28	TRBJ1-1	NA	CACGWEDVTEAFF	TGTGCCTGTGGTTGGGAGGATGTCACTGAAGCTTTCTTT
few	TRBV5-7	TRBJ1-1	NA	CASSLLGREGSEAFF	TGTGCCAGCAGCTTGTTAGGCAGGGAGGGTTCTGAAGCTTTCTTT
NA	TRBV7-2	TRBJ1-1	NA	CASSPRGTEAFF	TGTGCCAGCAGCCCGAGAGGCACTGAAGCTTTCTTT
once	TRBV19	TRBJ1-3	NA	CASESSGNTIYF	TGTGCCAGTGAGAGCTCTGGAAACACCATATATTTT
NA	TRBV4-2	TRBJ2-1	NA	CASSRDRDLVYWNEQFF	TGTGCCAGCAGCCGGGACCGGGACTTGGTTTATTGGAATGAGCAGTTCTTC
once	TRBV7-9	TRBJ1-4	TRBD1	CASSSYRGRHDGEKLFF	TGTGCCAGCAGCTCATACAGGGGGCGACACGACGGTGAAAAACTGTTTTTT
NA	TRBV4-2	TRBJ1-3	NA	CASSQEAGAGNTIYF	TGTGCCAGCAGCCAAGAAGCGGGAGCAGGAAACACCATATATTTT
NA	TRBV29-1	TRBJ2-5	TRBD1	CSVEGDREGETQYF	TGCAGCGTTGAAGGGGACAGGGAGGGAGAGACCCAGTACTTC
NA	TRBV6-4	TRBJ1-2	NA	CASSDSAQGLRGYTF	TGTGCCAGCAGTGACTCGGCACAGGGTTTGCGAGGCTACACCTTC
NA	TRBV19	TRBJ1-5	TRBD1	CASSGWTGDQPQHF	TGTGCCAGTAGTGGCTGGACAGGGGATCAGCCCCAGCATTTT
once	TRBV4-3	TRBJ2-1	TRBD2	CASSQDWRGAGNEQFF	TGCGCCAGCAGCCAAGATTGGCGGGGGGCGGGCAATGAGCAGTTCTTC
NA	TRBV28	TRBJ2-7	NA	CASTTAAESSYEQYF	TGTGCCAGCACTACCGCAGCGGAAAGCTCCTACGAGCAGTACTTC
NA	TRBV4-3	TRBJ2-5	NA	CATSGGLGETQYF	TGCGCCACCTCGGGGGGCCTGGGGGAGACCCAGTACTTC
few	TRBV6-5	TRBJ1-1	NA	CASTGNTEAFF	TGTGCCAGCACGGGAAACACTGAAGCTTTCTTT
NA	TRBV7-9	TRBJ1-2	NA	CASSDGDFNYGYTF	TGTGCCAGCAGCGACGGAGATTTCAACTATGGCTACACCTTC
NA	TRBV28	TRBJ2-4	NA	CASSLRSGGDIQYF	TGTGCCAGCAGTTTACGGTCAGGAGGTGACATTCAGTACTTC
NA	TRBV6-1	TRBJ2-2	NA	CASSDGGELFF	TGTGCCAGCAGTGACGGCGGGGAGCTGTTTTTT
NA	TRBV29-1	TRBJ1-1	NA	CSVGQAIGTEAFF	TGCAGCGTTGGACAGGCGATCGGCACTGAAGCTTTCTTT
NA	TRBV2	TRBJ2-7	NA	CASSEISTGSYEQYF	TGTGCCAGCAGTGAAATATCTACGGGGAGCTACGAGCAGTACTTC
NA	TRBV4-3	TRBJ2-5	NA	CASSQETEGGRETQYF	TGCGCCAGCAGCCAAGAAACAGAGGGGGGGAGAGAGACCCAGTACTTC
NA	TRBV2	TRBJ2-1	NA	CASSGGLGAYNEQFF	TGTGCCAGCAGCGGCGGACTGGGGGCTTACAATGAGCAGTTCTTC
NA	TRBV7-2	TRBJ1-5	NA	CASSDAAGSLPPNQPQHF	TGTGCCAGCAGTGACGCAGCCGGGTCTTTACCCCCTAATCAGCCCCAGCATTTT
once	TRBV28	TRBJ1-1	NA	CASSLYALGGAEAFF	TGTGCCAGCAGTTTATATGCCCTAGGGGGGGCTGAAGCTTTCTTT
NA	TRBV25-1	TRBJ2-2	NA	CASSLSGELFF	TGTGCCAGCAGTCTTTCCGGGGAGCTGTTTTTT
NA	TRBV27	TRBJ2-7	NA	CASSPRGQKPSYEQYF	TGTGCCAGCAGTCCCCGCGGGCAGAAACCCTCCTACGAGCAGTACTTC
once	TRBV30	TRBJ2-2	NA	CAWRGGDKVAGELFF	TGTGCCTGGAGAGGAGGGGATAAGGTGGCCGGGGAGCTGTTTTTT
NA	TRBV9	TRBJ2-7	NA	CASSVDGGGAYEQYF	TGTGCCAGCAGCGTAGATGGAGGGGGCGCCTACGAGCAGTACTTC
NA	TRBV5-3	TRBJ2-2	NA	CARSYQSGELFF	TGTGCCAGAAGCTACCAGTCCGGGGAGCTGTTTTTT
NA	TRBV27	TRBJ1-1	TRBD1	CASSLLDPDRGNEAFF	TGTGCCAGCAGTTTACTGGACCCTGACAGGGGGAATGAAGCTTTCTTT
NA	TRBV7-6	TRBJ1-2	NA	CASSPQTTDPNYGYTF	TGTGCCAGCAGCCCCCAAACGACTGATCCTAACTATGGCTACACCTTC
NA	TRBV27	TRBJ2-5	NA	CASSLSSRGKTQYF	TGTGCCAGCAGTTTATCGTCGAGGGGGAAGACCCAGTACTTC
NA	TRBV6-6	TRBJ1-4	NA	CASSPSGEVEKLFF	TGTGCCAGCAGCCCTTCCGGGGAAGTGGAAAAACTGTTTTTT
NA	TRBV27	TRBJ2-4	NA	CASRTPALAKNIQYF	TGTGCCAGCAGGACACCGGCGTTAGCCAAAAACATTCAGTACTTC
NA	TRBV4-1	TRBJ2-7	NA	CAFGGTDPPDEQYF	TGCGCCTTTGGAGGTACAGACCCTCCCGACGAGCAGTACTTC
once	TRBV10-3	TRBJ1-1	NA	CVIGASGVDTEAFF	TGTGTCATCGGCGCCTCAGGGGTGGACACTGAAGCTTTCTTT
NA	TRBV7-3	TRBJ2-2	NA	CASSLRGGANTGELFF	TGTGCCAGCAGCTTAAGAGGGGGGGCGAACACCGGGGAGCTGTTTTTT
few	TRBV5-4	TRBJ1-1	NA	CASSLFQNTEAFF	TGTGCCAGCAGCTTGTTCCAGAACACTGAAGCTTTCTTT
NA	TRBV28	TRBJ1-1	NA	CASSFRGTEAFF	TGTGCCAGCAGTTTTAGGGGCACTGAAGCTTTCTTT
NA	TRBV19	TRBJ1-3	NA	CASSPTDFSGNTIYF	TGTGCCAGTAGCCCGACAGACTTCTCTGGAAACACCATATATTTT
NA	TRBV11-2	TRBJ1-4	NA	CASSLGGPYEKLFF	TGTGCCAGCAGCTTGGGGGGACCTTATGAAAAACTGTTTTTT
NA	TRBV7-9	TRBJ2-1	TRBD2	CASSPLSGSLPYNEQFF	TGTGCCAGCAGCCCCCTCAGCGGGAGCCTCCCCTACAATGAGCAGTTCTTC